One and the same sample provided the 6 T cell receptor beta chains below, sequenced in a study of T cell responses to AZD1222 COVID-19 vaccine. Generated by immunoSEQ multiplex PCR, the TCRdb table keeps only in-frame clones and is missing some. The sample shows 65,000 to 90,000 clones, roughly 90% of them seen only once. Material: peripheral blood, obtained on day 0 of AZD1222 vaccination. The receptors were gathered from an adult in good health.

Only one count was recorded for this clone. V gene TRBV7-9 combines with J gene TRBJ2-7; the D is unclear. CDR3 size: 14 residues. Deletions cut 4 bases from V and 4 bases from J, with 14 bases between. The germline V gene has CDR1 SEHNR and CDR2 FQNEAQ (reference sequence). In DNA form, the CDR3 reads TGTGCCAGCAGCTCGGAGATGCAGGTGTACGAGCAGTACTTC. This sequence encodes CASSSEMQVYEQYF.

The rearrangement uses TRBV2 and TRBJ2-7; TRBD1 matches 8 bases. J gave up 5 bases and V 6 bases, and 12 bases lay outside the gene matches. The CDR3 contains 15 residues. Germline lookup yields CDR1 SNHLY and CDR2 FYNNEI. The CDR3 DNA is TGTGCCAGCAGACCGGGACAGGTTCTTTCCCACGAGCAGTACTTC. Residues: CASRPGQVLSHEQYF.

The chain employs TRBV19 and TRBJ1-1; TRBD1 aligns across 7 bases. The CDR3 loop spans 13 amino acids. V lost 7 bases, J lost 8 bases, and 10 bases stayed unmatched. The germline V gene has CDR1 LNHDA and CDR2 SQIVND (reference sequence). Written as DNA, the CDR3 is TGTGCCAGTACGACGCCCGGGGACAGCGAAGCTTTCTTT. It codes for CASTTPGDSEAFF.

The CDR3 nucleotides are TGTGCCAGCAGCTTAGAGCAGGGGGTCAATCAGCCCCAGCATTTT. Translation: CASSLEQGVNQPQHF. The rearrangement joins TRBV11-2 to TRBJ1-5; the match to TRBD1 covers 7 bases. Germline CDR1 reads SGHAT; CDR2 reads FQNNGV. V shed 0 bases and J 3 bases; nucleotides not matched to a gene: 2. The CDR3 contains 15 residues.

The J gene is TRBJ2-7, the V gene TRBV27; TRBD1 agrees at 8 bases. V gave up 5 bases and J gave up 4 bases; unmatched junction bases: 19. CDR3 size: 18 residues. Germline CDR1 is MNHEY and CDR2 is SMNVEV (reference sequence). The CDR3 loop reads CASSPPGRGPRGRYEQYF. Here the CDR3 DNA reads TGTGCCAGCAGTCCCCCCGGCAGGGGGCCTCGCGGGCGGTACGAGCAGTACTTC.

The CDR3, as DNA: TGTGCCAGCAGCCTATTCGGGACAACTGAAGCTTTCTTT. Encoded protein: CASSLFGTTEAFF. The chain uses TRBV7-9 and TRBJ1-1; tentatively, D is TRBD1 (6 bases). Germline-derived CDR1 and CDR2 are SEHNR and FQNEAQ (reference sequence). The CDR3 runs to 13 residues. Trimming took off 5 bases at V and 5 bases at J, with 12 bases between the two ends.